The present T cell receptor (beta chain) was sequenced within a study of blood T cell repertoires in COVID-19. Assay used: immunoSEQ multiplex PCR; TCRdb lists only in-frame clones, some missing. This table has around 81,000 clones, approximately 80% appearing once. The sequencing input was peripheral blood. This sequence was found in a man of 80 years or more with acute or convalescent COVID-19.

This CDR3 is CASSLIDSPETQYF. The CDR3 DNA reads TGCGCCAGCAGCCTTATCGACAGTCCAGAGACCCAGTACTTC. The chain employs TRBV5-1 and TRBJ2-5, with D perhaps TRBD1 (5 bases). V lost 4 bases and J lost 4, with 14 bases in between. The CDR3 totals 14 residues. CDR1 is SGHRS and CDR2 is YFSETQ in the germline V gene. The full variable domain, completed using reference TRBV5-1 and TRBJ2-5, is KAGVTQTPRYLIKTRGQQVTLSCSPISGHRSVSWYQQTPGQGLQFLFEYFSETQRNKGNFPGRFSGRQFSNSRSEMNVSTLELGDSALYLCASSLIDSPETQYFGPGTRLLVL.